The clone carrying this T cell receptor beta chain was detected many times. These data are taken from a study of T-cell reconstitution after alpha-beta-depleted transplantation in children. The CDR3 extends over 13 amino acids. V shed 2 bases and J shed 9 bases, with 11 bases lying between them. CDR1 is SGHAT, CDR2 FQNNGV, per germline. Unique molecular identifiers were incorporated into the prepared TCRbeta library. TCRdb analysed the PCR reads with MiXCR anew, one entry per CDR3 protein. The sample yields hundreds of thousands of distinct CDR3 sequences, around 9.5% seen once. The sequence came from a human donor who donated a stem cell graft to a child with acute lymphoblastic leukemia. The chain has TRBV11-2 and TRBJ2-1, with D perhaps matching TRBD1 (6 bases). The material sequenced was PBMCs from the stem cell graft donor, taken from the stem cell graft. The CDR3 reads CASSLQGFGEQFF. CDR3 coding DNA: TGTGCCAGCAGCTTACAGGGGTTCGGTGAGCAGTTCTTC.